These 15 T cell receptor beta chains came from one sample sequenced in a study of shared clonotypes between healthy human individuals. The protocol was immunoSEQ multiplex PCR, while the TCRdb copy is restricted to in-frame clones and leaves out a portion. Of 850,000 to 1,200,000 clones in the sample, approximately 72% were seen once. Sequenced material: memory CD4+ T cells sorted from blood. Subset described: CD45RA-negative fraction. Receptors were obtained from a man between 18 and 35 years old in good health.

V and J are TRBV7-6 and TRBJ2-3, with a possible D match to TRBD2 (5 bases). CDR3 length: 17 amino acids. The V end was cut by 5 bases, the J end by 2 bases, with 20 bases between. CDR1 and CDR2 (germline): SGHVS, FNYEAQ. CDR3 amino acids: CASSLKALAGPTDTQYF. CDR3 sequence (DNA): TGTGCCAGCAGCCTTAAGGCTCTAGCAGGCCCCACAGATACGCAGTATTTT.

The chain employs TRBV30 and TRBJ2-3; 7 bases map to TRBD1. Trimming cost V 3 bases and J 2 bases; bases outside gene matches: 8. The CDR3 spans 15 residues. Germline-derived CDR1 and CDR2 are GTSNPN and SVGIG (reference sequence). The CDR3: CAWRKQGVLTDTQYF. CDR3 nucleotides: TGTGCCTGGAGGAAGCAGGGGGTCCTCACAGATACGCAGTATTTT. Full variable domain (outside the CDR3, taken from reference TRBV30 and TRBJ2-3): SQTIHQWPATLVQPVGSPLSLECTVEGTSNPNLYWYRQAAGRGLQLLFYSVGIGQISSEVPQNLSASRPQDRQFILSSKKLLLSDSGFYLCAWRKQGVLTDTQYFGPGTRLTVL.

This chain connects TRBV9 to TRBJ2-1, with TRBD2 identical over 9 bases. Germline-derived CDR1 and CDR2 are SGDLS and YYNGEE. The CDR3 runs to 15 residues. The junction had 4 bases not matched to a gene; V was cut back by 3 bases and J by 3 bases. CDR3 coding DNA: TGTGCCAGCAGCGGTAGCGGGGGTATCTACAATGAGCAGTTCTTC. Its translation: CASSGSGGIYNEQFF.

The V call is TRBV11-2, the J call TRBJ1-6, with D possibly TRBD1 on 6 matching bases. Germline-derived CDR1 and CDR2 are SGHAT and FQNNGV. V lost 1 base and J 1 base, leaving 11 bases between the germline ends. The CDR3 is made up of 17 amino acids. The CDR3 DNA reads as TGTGCCAGCAGCTTAGTGGGGGGCGCGTCCTATAATTCACCCCTCCACTTT. It is translated as CASSLVGGASYNSPLHF.

Concerning this clone itself: The sample has other DNA sequences that encode this CDR3 too. The chain has TRBV2 and TRBJ1-2; 7 bases agree with TRBD1. Germline V gene data show CDR1 as SNHLY and CDR2 as FYNNEI. This CDR3 is built from 11 residues. V shed 6 bases, J shed 8 bases, and the junction held 3 bases outside the gene matches. The CDR3 DNA reads as TGTGCCAGCAGAGCAGGGGGAGGCTACACCTTC. Encoded protein: CASRAGGGYTF.

This clone was seen only a few times. The rearrangement uses TRBV2 and TRBJ1-3; D call uncertain. This CDR3 contains 15 residues. The V end lost 4 bases, the J end lost 0 bases, and 10 bases lay between the germline ends. Germline CDR1 reads SNHLY; CDR2 reads FYNNEI. The CDR3 nucleotides are TGTGCCAGCAGTGGGGAACAGCTCTCTGGAAACACCATATATTTT. Translation gives CASSGEQLSGNTIYF.

Points on this clone: The same CDR3 also results from other DNA sequences found in this sample. The J gene is TRBJ2-1, the V gene TRBV5-1; D perhaps matches TRBD1 (6 bases). V lost 3 bases to trimming and J lost 1 base, with 11 bases between them. Germline CDR1 SGHRS, CDR2 YFSETQ. The CDR3 length is 15 residues. CDR3 residues: CASSWTVSSYNEQFF. The CDR3 bases are TGCGCCAGCAGCTGGACAGTGTCTTCCTACAATGAGCAGTTCTTC. The full variable domain, completed using reference TRBV5-1 and TRBJ2-1, is KAGVTQTPRYLIKTRGQQVTLSCSPISGHRSVSWYQQTPGQGLQFLFEYFSETQRNKGNFPGRFSGRQFSNSRSEMNVSTLELGDSALYLCASSWTVSSYNEQFFGPGTRLTVL.

CDR3 region: CASSYIGDEQYF. The CDR3, as DNA: TGTGCCAGCAGTTACATCGGGGACGAGCAGTACTTC. The rearrangement uses TRBV6-5 and TRBJ2-7; TRBD2 might be the D (5 bases). This CDR3 spans 12 amino acids. V was cut by 2 bases and J by 5 bases, with 7 bases left in between. CDR1 MNHEY and CDR2 SVGAGI come from the germline V gene.

The sample holds a few counts of this clone. The rearrangement links TRBV29-1 to TRBJ1-1; D is unclear. Germline V gene sequence: CDR1 SQVTM, CDR2 ANQGSEA. The CDR3 has 10 amino acids. The CDR3, as DNA: TGCTCGGGTGGGCACACTGAAGCTTTCTTT. Its protein product is CSGGHTEAFF.

The sample holds one count of this clone. V usage is TRBV5-6 and J usage is TRBJ2-3; no clear D. V was shortened by 1 base and J by 0 bases, with 6 bases between the two germline ends. Germline CDR1 and CDR2: SGHDT and YYEEEE. The length of the CDR3 is 14 residues. The CDR3 sequence is CASSLQGSTDTQYF. The DNA for the CDR3 is TGTGCCAGCAGCTTGCAAGGAAGCACAGATACGCAGTATTTT.

The chain couples TRBV2 to TRBJ1-5, with TRBD1 as a possible D gene (6 bases). Germline assignment: CDR1 SNHLY and CDR2 FYNNEI. This CDR3 region has 13 residues. Trimming removed 7 bases from V and 6 bases from J, with 13 bases in between. The CDR3: CASTRGSGQPQHF. CDR3 bases: TGTGCCAGCACCAGGGGTTCAGGTCAGCCCCAGCATTTT.

The chain couples TRBV7-2 to TRBJ2-2; 7 nucleotides align to TRBD1. Germline V lookup: CDR1 SGHTA, CDR2 FQGNSA. The CDR3 extends over 15 amino acids. Losses at the gene ends were 1 base for V and 2 bases for J; bases not matched to a gene: 1. The DNA for the CDR3 is TGTGCCAGCAGCTTAGAAGGGGGCAACACCGGGGAGCTGTTTTTT. Protein sequence: CASSLEGGNTGELFF.

This clone has only a few counts. Other DNA sequences of this sample code for an identical CDR3. The chain is built from TRBV5-6 and TRBJ2-3, with D unclear. V was cut by 0 bases and J by 2 bases, with 7 bases left in between. The germline gives CDR1 SGHDT, CDR2 YYEEEE. The CDR3 has 14 residues. The CDR3 loop is CASSLGSLTDTQYF. As DNA, the CDR3 is TGTGCCAGCAGCTTGGGCAGTCTCACAGATACGCAGTATTTT.

This clone has just one count. The rearrangement joins TRBV4-2 to TRBJ1-4; D is possibly TRBD1 (6 bases). The CDR3 totals 14 residues. V was shortened by 5 bases and J by 7 bases, with 14 bases between the two germline ends. Per germline, CDR1 LGHNA and CDR2 YNFKEQ. DNA of the CDR3: TGTGCCAGCAGCAGGGGGGAAGGGAGTGAAAAACTGTTTTTT. Translated, it gives CASSRGEGSEKLFF.

The gene calls are TRBV6-5 and TRBJ2-7; tentative D call: TRBD2 (5 bases). Trimming shortened V by 3 bases and J by 3 bases, and 12 bases separated the two germline ends. Germline V gives CDR1 MNHEY, CDR2 SVGAGI. The CDR3 extends over 14 amino acids. CDR3 bases: TGTGCCAGCAGTTATCGCCGGGAACGCTACGAGCAGTACTTC. Translated, it gives CASSYRRERYEQYF.